This T cell receptor (beta chain) was identified in a study of shared T cell receptors in the human thymus. This clone was observed a few times. V was cut by 2 bases and J by 0 bases, with 13 bases left in between. The CDR3 contains 16 residues. Germline loops: CDR1 WSHSY, CDR2 SAAADI. Sequenced by immunoSEQ multiplex PCR; TCRdb stores in-frame clones only, minus some. Of about 540,000 clones in the sample, about four fifths were seen once. These data are also associated with another study on human thymus T cells. Per that study: Among the donors, all were healthy Finnish infants having corrective surgery for congenital heart defects. Corrective heart surgery yielded resections, and these provided the thymus tissue. Repertoires from thymus and blood appeared to show biased V and J gene usage. Related research found strongly overlapping thymic repertoires in unrelated individuals.

This clonotype was sampled from a boy under two years old with a congenital heart defect. This rearrangement joins TRBV10-2 to TRBJ1-2; no definite D call. Sequencing was carried out using thymocytes. CDR3 residues: CASSEGGGQANYGYTF. CDR3 DNA sequence: TGCGCCAGCAGTGAGGGAGGTGGGCAAGCTAACTATGGCTACACCTTC.